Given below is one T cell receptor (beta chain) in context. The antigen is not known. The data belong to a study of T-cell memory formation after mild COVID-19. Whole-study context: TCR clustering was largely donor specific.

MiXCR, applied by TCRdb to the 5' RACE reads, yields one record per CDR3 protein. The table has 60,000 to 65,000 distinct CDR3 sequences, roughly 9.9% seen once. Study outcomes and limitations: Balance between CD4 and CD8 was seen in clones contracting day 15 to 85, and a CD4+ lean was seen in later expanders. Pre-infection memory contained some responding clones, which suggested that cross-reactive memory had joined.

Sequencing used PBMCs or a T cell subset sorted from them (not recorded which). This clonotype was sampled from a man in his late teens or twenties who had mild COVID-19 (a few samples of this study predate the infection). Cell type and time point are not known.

CDR3 in amino acids: CSARTGGTEAFF. The CDR3 DNA reads TGCAGTGCGAGGACAGGGGGCACTGAAGCTTTCTTT. This rearrangement joins TRBV20-1 to TRBJ1-1, with 10 nucleotides matching TRBD1. The germline CDR1 and CDR2 sequences are DFQATT and SNEGSKA (reference sequence). The CDR3 is 12 residues long. Unmatched junction bases numbered 2, after V lost 6 bases and J lost 4 bases.